This section outlines one T cell receptor beta chain sequence together with its context. What antigen it recognizes has not been identified. It has no much larger one-base neighbor in the sample; base qualities were not kept. These data are taken from a study of Tregs in tolerant kidney transplant recipients (dated by TCRdb to the late 2010s). With regard to the full study: TCRbeta sequencing was used in the study to identify donor-specific regulatory T cells before combined kidney and bone marrow transplantation, and the identified cells were then tracked after transplant. Several methods of expanding Tregs specific for an allogeneic donor were compared by TCRbeta repertoire sequencing in a few healthy controls.

For TCRbeta CDR3 sequencing, genomic DNA was extracted from sorted cells using the QIAGEN DNeasy Blood and Tissue Kit. High-throughput TCRbeta CDR3 sequencing was carried out commercially through immunoSEQ, with PCR amplification with bias correction and internal controls included. As for how the authors treated the data: Unique productive TCRbeta sequences were defined by CDR3 nucleotide sequence when primers matched and otherwise by CDR3 amino acid sequence together with Vbeta and Jbeta genes. To correct sorting error, sequences shared between sorted populations at a frequency ratio of 2:1 or less were removed; the rest were assigned to the higher population. A sequence was defined as donor-reactive if the sequence was expanded at least 5-fold in CFSE-low cells compared with unstimulated cells and had a frequency of at least 0.01% in CFSE-low cells. Jensen-Shannon divergence calculated on the top 100 TCRbeta sequences ranked by frequency was used to measure repertoire divergence. For samples with multiple sequencing runs, sorting error was corrected in each run separately before the runs were combined. As stored in TCRdb, this immuneACCESS dataset retains in-frame rearrangements with V and J assigned. A fraction of the clones does not appear; measured against another copy, unresolved V genes explain less than half of the discrepancy, and the remainder lacks a known reason. The V and J calls and clone size come from that table; D and trimming were worked out from the DNA. The sample table records approximately 260,000 clones; roughly four fifths of these occur just once. Of the sample, around 0.68% is held by the ten largest clones.

The investigation overall reported the following: Because the study included only a small number of patients, the results must be confirmed in larger populations and under other immunosuppression protocols. Expanding Tregs with activated donor B cells appeared to identify the most biologically relevant and donor-specific TCRbeta repertoire. Although technical replication error seemed to be minimal, the question of biological reproducibility was not addressed directly.

Thawed PBMCs were FACS-sorted into unstimulated Tregs (CD4+CD25+CD127-), CD4+ non-Tregs (CD4+CD25-), CD4 cells and CD8 cells. Blood from healthy controls was obtained either as purchased buffy coats or from healthy volunteers. Healthy control blood was separated into PBMCs by Ficoll density gradient and cryopreserved, and patient PBMCs were collected both before and after transplant. Sequencing was performed on CD4+ T cells from blood. The TCR comes from a human donor in good health.

The CDR3 is CASSPPRDRGLDTEAFF. The sequence in DNA is TGTGCCAGCAGCCCACCCCGGGACAGGGGGCTGGACACTGAAGCTTTCTTT. This chain joins TRBV7-8 to TRBJ1-1, and 12 junction bases match TRBD1. CDR1 and CDR2 are read off the germline V gene as SGHVS and FQNEAQ. V ends up 5 bases short and J 3 bases short, with an unmatched junction base count of 10. The CDR3 has 17 amino acids, counting the end cysteine and phenylalanine. Just the 51-base CDR3 DNA is kept, in frame starting at base 1.